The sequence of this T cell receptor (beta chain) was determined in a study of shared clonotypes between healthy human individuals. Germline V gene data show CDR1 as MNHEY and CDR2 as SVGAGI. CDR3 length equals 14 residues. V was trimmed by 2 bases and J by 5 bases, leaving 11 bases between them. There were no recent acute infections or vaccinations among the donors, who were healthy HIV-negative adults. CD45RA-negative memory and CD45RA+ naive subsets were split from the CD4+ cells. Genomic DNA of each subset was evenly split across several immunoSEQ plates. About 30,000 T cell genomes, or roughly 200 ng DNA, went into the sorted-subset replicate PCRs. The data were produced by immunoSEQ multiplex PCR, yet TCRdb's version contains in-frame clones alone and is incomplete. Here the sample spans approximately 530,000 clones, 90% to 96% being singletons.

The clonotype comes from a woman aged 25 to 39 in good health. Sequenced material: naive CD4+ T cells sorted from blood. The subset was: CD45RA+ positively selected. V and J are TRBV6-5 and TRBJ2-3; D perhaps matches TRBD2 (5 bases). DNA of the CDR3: TGTGCCAGCAGTTACCGCAGGACTGGAGATACGCAGTATTTT. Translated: CASSYRRTGDTQYF.